This TCR beta chain emerged from a study of blood T cell repertoires in COVID-19. CDR1 is SGHNT and CDR2 is YYREEE in the germline V gene (reference sequence). V lost 1 base and J lost 5; bases outside the gene matches: 4. The CDR3 runs to 14 residues. Data came from immunoSEQ multiplex PCR; TCRdb stores just in-frame clones and leaves some out. The table shows fewer than 450,000 clones, with 70% to 90% occurring only once. What was sequenced was peripheral blood. The source is a woman aged 45-65 years with COVID-19, enrolled during active disease. J is TRBJ2-5 and V is TRBV5-4, with 8 bases fitting TRBD2. The CDR3 DNA follows: TGTGCCAGCAGCTTGAGCGGGGGAAGGGAGACCCAGTACTTC. Translating it yields CASSLSGGRETQYF.